Listed here are 16 T cell receptor beta chains from one sample, sequenced in a study of cytomegalovirus exposure and HLA in healthy donors. Primers: 60 Vbeta forward and 13 Jbeta reverse. Some clones are missing from TCRdb's copy, which holds only in-frame ones; the method was immunoSEQ multiplex PCR. The repertoire holds some 160,000 clones, with less than 85% as singletons. Sequencing used PBMCs. All receptors come from a man aged 40-55 years in good health and CMV-seronegative.

The chain is built from TRBV5-1 and TRBJ1-2; a possible D gene is TRBD1 (5 bases). The CDR3 is 15 residues long. V was cut by 0 bases and J by 0 bases, with 9 bases left in between. Germline V CDR1 and CDR2: SGHRS, YFSETQ. CDR3 loop: CASSLGGSTNYGYTF. The CDR3 DNA sequence: TGCGCCAGCAGCTTGGGGGGCAGCACTAACTATGGCTACACCTTC.

The J gene is TRBJ1-6, the V gene TRBV6-4; D call uncertain. This CDR3 comprises 14 residues. Trimming took off 3 bases at V and 7 bases at J, with 10 bases between the two ends. Germline-derived CDR1 and CDR2 are MRHNA and SNTAGT. CDR3 in DNA: TGTGCCAGCAGTGAGTCGACGGGGAATTCACCCCTCCACTTT. It specifies CASSESTGNSPLHF.

The CDR3 nucleotides are TGTGCCAGCAGCTTAACAAGCTCCTACGAGCAGTACTTC. Its translation is CASSLTSSYEQYF. The chain couples TRBV7-9 to TRBJ2-7; D gene uncertain. The CDR3 length is 13 residues. Trimming left V 2 bases short and J 0 bases short, with 5 bases between. Per the germline V gene, CDR1 is SEHNR and CDR2 is FQNEAQ (reference sequence). Drawing the rest from reference TRBV7-9 and TRBJ2-7, the complete variable domain is DTGVSQNPRHKITKRGQNVTFRCDPISEHNRLYWYRQTLGQGPEFLTYFQNEAQLEKSRLLSDRFSAERPKGSFSTLEIQRTEQGDSAMYLCASSLTSSYEQYFGPGTRLTVT.

The chain is built from TRBV27 and TRBJ2-7; 8 nucleotides align to TRBD1. The CDR3 sequence is 16 residues long. Per germline, CDR1 MNHEY and CDR2 SMNVEV (reference sequence). The V gene end was trimmed by 2 bases and the J gene end by 2 bases; junction bases not matched to a gene: 8. Here the CDR3 reads CASSLTTGQGAYEQYF. CDR3 sequence (DNA): TGTGCCAGCAGTTTAACAACCGGACAGGGCGCCTACGAGCAGTACTTC.

The chain has TRBV6-1 and TRBJ1-3; perhaps TRBD1 as D (6 bases). The V gene lost 5 bases and the J gene lost 7 bases, with 15 bases spanning the gap. This CDR3 contains 14 residues. Germline CDR1 is MNHNS and CDR2 is SASEGT. The CDR3 coding sequence is TGTGCCAGCAGTCCGGGGACAATTTGGAACACCATATATTTT. It is translated as CASSPGTIWNTIYF.

The chain is built from TRBV4-3 and TRBJ1-3; D unclear. This CDR3 has 17 residues. V was cut by 1 base and J by 0 bases, with 13 bases left in between. Germline V gene data show CDR1 as LGHNA and CDR2 as YSLEER. The CDR3 region has the DNA TGCGCCAGCAGCCAAGCGGCACGAGGCCTCTCTGGAAACACCATATATTTT. It specifies CASSQAARGLSGNTIYF.

V usage is TRBV2 and J usage is TRBJ1-2; TRBD1 might be the D (6 bases). CDR1 is SNHLY, CDR2 FYNNEI, per germline. Trimming removed 1 base from V and 8 bases from J, with 14 bases in between. The CDR3 covers 14 residues. The CDR3 is CASSEVAGDFGYTF. As DNA, the CDR3 is TGTGCCAGCAGTGAAGTAGCAGGGGATTTCGGCTACACCTTC.

The rearrangement links TRBV7-9 to TRBJ2-7; D ambiguous. The ends were cut back, 7 bases at V and 3 bases at J, with 7 bases in the middle. The V gene's germline CDR1 is SEHNR and CDR2 FQNEAQ (reference sequence). The CDR3 spans 11 residues. The CDR3 protein is CASINSYEQYF. Written as DNA, the CDR3 is TGTGCCAGCATCAACAGCTACGAGCAGTACTTC.

This clone was seen a single time. The chain uses TRBV19 and TRBJ1-5; D may be TRBD1 (5 bases). V was pared by 11 bases and J by 4 bases, with 21 bases between. Germline assignment: CDR1 LNHDA and CDR2 SQIVND (reference sequence). The CDR3 loop spans 15 amino acids. The CDR3 here is CAVRRRGDWNQPQHF. In DNA form, the CDR3 reads TGTGCCGTTAGGAGGAGGGGTGATTGGAATCAGCCCCAGCATTTT.

The chain is built from TRBV5-6 and TRBJ2-1; possible D gene TRBD2, 6 bases. CDR3 length: 15 residues. V was shortened by 4 bases and J by 0 bases, with 11 bases between the two germline ends. Looked up from germline, CDR1 is SGHDT and CDR2 is YYEEEE. This chain's CDR3 is CASSGTLSSYNEQFF. CDR3 in DNA: TGTGCCAGCAGCGGGACTCTGAGCTCCTACAATGAGCAGTTCTTC.

V is TRBV27 and J is TRBJ1-1; possible D gene TRBD1, 6 bases. The CDR3 is 13 amino acids. Germline lookup yields CDR1 MNHEY and CDR2 SMNVEV (reference sequence). Deletions cut 5 bases from V and 3 bases from J, with 10 bases between. The CDR3 coding sequence is TGTGCCAGCAGTCAAAGGGGGTACACTGAAGCTTTCTTT. It translates to CASSQRGYTEAFF.

This clone was seen a single time. Other DNA sequences in this sample translate to the same CDR3. The V and J genes are TRBV2 and TRBJ1-2; D is possibly TRBD1 (6 bases). Germline CDR1 reads SNHLY; CDR2 reads FYNNEI. V was shortened by 5 bases and J by 4 bases, with 11 bases between the two germline ends. The CDR3 spans 13 residues. DNA for the CDR3: TGTGCCAGCAGTACAGGGACAAGCTATGGCTACACCTTC. Protein: CASSTGTSYGYTF. Using reference TRBV2 and TRBJ1-2 for the parts outside the CDR3, the full variable domain is EPEVTQTPSHQVTQMGQEVILRCVPISNHLYFYWYRQILGQKVEFLVSFYNNEISEKSEIFDDQFSVERPDGSNFTLKIRSTKLEDSAMYFCASSTGTSYGYTFGSGTRLTVV.

V usage is TRBV2 and J usage is TRBJ2-6, with D perhaps TRBD2 (7 bases). Germline assignment: CDR1 SNHLY and CDR2 FYNNEI. CDR3 length: 15 amino acids. V gave up 6 bases and J gave up 3 bases, with 12 bases separating them. For the CDR3, the DNA is TGTGCCAGCAGAGGGGGGGCCCTTGGGGCCAACGTCCTGACTTTC. It translates to CASRGGALGANVLTF.

The rearrangement uses TRBV5-1 and TRBJ1-6, with 7 bases lining up with TRBD1. CDR3 size: 19 residues. Losses at the gene ends were 4 bases for V and 0 bases for J; bases not matched to a gene: 13. In germline, CDR1 is SGHRS, CDR2 YFSETQ. The CDR3 region is CASSPRPRQGLSYNSPLHF. In nucleotides, the CDR3 is TGCGCCAGCAGCCCCCGGCCCAGACAGGGCCTCTCCTATAATTCACCCCTCCACTTT.

This rearrangement joins TRBV4-3 to TRBJ2-5; D perhaps matches TRBD2 (6 bases). Per the germline V gene, CDR1 is LGHNA and CDR2 is YSLEER. The CDR3 has 15 residues. Trimming cost V 0 bases and J 4 bases, with 12 bases left between them. CDR3 region: CASSQDFGGGETQYF. The CDR3 DNA reads TGCGCCAGCAGCCAAGATTTCGGGGGTGGAGAGACCCAGTACTTC.

J is TRBJ2-5 and V is TRBV7-2; 11 positions agree with TRBD2. After removal of 3 bases from V and 5 bases from J, the junction contained 5 bases not matched to a gene. The CDR3 extends over 15 amino acids. Germline CDR1 SGHTA, CDR2 FQGNSA. CDR3 coding DNA: TGTGCCAGCAGCTTCAGACTAGCGGGATCTGAGACCCAGTACTTC. Translated, it gives CASSFRLAGSETQYF.